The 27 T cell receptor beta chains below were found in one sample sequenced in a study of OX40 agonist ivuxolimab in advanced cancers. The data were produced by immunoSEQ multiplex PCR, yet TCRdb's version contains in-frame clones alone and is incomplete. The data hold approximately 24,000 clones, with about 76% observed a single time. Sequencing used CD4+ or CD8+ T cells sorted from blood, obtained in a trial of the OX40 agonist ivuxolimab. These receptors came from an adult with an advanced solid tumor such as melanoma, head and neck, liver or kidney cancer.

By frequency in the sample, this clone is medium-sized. The CDR3, as DNA: TGTGCCAGCACCCCGCTCGGCTACACCTTC. Translation gives CASTPLGYTF. This chain links TRBV7-3 with TRBJ1-2; unclear D gene. Trimming pared 7 bases from V and 8 bases from J, leaving 8 bases between. The CDR3 covers 10 residues. Germline V gene data show CDR1 as SGHTA and CDR2 as FQGTGA.

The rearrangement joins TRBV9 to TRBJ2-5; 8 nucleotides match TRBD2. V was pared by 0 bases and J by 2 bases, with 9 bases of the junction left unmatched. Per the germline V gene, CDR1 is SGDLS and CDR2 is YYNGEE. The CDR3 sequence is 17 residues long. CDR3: CASSVGAGTRGQETQYF. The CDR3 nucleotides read TGTGCCAGCAGCGTAGGGGCCGGGACTAGGGGGCAAGAGACCCAGTACTTC.

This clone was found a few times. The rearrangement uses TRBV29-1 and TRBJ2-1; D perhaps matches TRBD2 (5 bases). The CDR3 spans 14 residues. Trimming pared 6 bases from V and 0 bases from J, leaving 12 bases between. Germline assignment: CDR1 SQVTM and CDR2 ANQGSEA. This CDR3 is CSVDGKSSYNEQFF. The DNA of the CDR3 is TGCAGCGTCGACGGGAAGAGCTCCTACAATGAGCAGTTCTTC.

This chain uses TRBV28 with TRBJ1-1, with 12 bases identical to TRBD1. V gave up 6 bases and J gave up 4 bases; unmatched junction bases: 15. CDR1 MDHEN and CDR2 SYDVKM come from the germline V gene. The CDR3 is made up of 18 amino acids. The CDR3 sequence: CASRTIGTGGVRVTEAFF. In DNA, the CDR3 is TGTGCCAGCAGGACGATCGGGACAGGGGGCGTACGGGTCACTGAAGCTTTCTTT.

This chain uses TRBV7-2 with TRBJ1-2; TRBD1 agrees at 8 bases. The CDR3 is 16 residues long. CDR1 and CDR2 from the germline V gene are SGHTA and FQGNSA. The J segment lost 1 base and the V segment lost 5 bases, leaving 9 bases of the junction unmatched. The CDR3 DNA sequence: TGTGCCAGCAGCACCGGACAGGGAGGGGGTAACTATGGCTACACCTTC. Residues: CASSTGQGGGNYGYTF.

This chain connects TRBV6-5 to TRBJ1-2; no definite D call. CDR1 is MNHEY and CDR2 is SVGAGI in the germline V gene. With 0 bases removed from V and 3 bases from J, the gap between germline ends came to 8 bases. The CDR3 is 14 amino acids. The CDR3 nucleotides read TGTGCCAGCAGTTACTCTGAGGGTCACTATGGCTACACCTTC. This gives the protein CASSYSEGHYGYTF.

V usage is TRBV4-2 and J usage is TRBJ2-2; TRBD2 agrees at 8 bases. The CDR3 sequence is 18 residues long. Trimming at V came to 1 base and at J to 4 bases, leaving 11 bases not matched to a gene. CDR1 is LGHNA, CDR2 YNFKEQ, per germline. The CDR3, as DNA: TGTGCCAGCAGCCAAGTCGCTAAGCGGGGGTCACTCACCGGGGAGCTGTTTTTT. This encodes CASSQVAKRGSLTGELFF.

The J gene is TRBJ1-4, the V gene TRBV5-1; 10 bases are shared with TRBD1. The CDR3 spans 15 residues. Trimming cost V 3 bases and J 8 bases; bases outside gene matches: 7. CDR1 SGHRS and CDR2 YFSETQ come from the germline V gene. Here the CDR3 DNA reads TGCGCCAGCAGCTCCGGGACAGGGGTCGGGGAAAAACTGTTTTTT. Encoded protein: CASSSGTGVGEKLFF.

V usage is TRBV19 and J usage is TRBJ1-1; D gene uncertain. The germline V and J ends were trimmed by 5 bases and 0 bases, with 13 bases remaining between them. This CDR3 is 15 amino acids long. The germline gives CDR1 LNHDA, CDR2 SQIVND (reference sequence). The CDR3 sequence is CASSRRESMNTEAFF. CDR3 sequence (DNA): TGTGCCAGTAGTCGTCGGGAATCCATGAACACTGAAGCTTTCTTT.

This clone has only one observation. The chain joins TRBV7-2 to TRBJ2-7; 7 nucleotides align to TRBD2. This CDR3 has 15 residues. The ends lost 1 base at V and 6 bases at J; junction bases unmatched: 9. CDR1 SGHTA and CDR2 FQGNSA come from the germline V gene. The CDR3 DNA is TGTGCCAGCAGCTTAGGCCTAGCGGAGAGGGGCGAGCAGTACTTC. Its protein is CASSLGLAERGEQYF.

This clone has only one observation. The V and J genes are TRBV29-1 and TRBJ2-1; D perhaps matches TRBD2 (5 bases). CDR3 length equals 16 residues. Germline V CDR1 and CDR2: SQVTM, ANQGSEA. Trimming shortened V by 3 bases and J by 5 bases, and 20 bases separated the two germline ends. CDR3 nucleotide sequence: TGCAGCGTTGAGACGGTACGTGGAAACGGGGACAATGAGCAGTTCTTC. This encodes CSVETVRGNGDNEQFF.

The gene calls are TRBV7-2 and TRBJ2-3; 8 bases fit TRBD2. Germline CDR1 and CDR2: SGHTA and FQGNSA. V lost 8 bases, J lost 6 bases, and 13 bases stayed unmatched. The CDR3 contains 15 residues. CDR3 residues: CASSISGAPGDTQYF. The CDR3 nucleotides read TGTGCCAGCTCCATTAGCGGGGCCCCCGGCGATACGCAGTATTTT.

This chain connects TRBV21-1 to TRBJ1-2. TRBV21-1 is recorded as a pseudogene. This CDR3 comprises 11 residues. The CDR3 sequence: CASRGVRGYTF. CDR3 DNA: TGTGCCAGCAGGGGGGTACGTGGCTACACCTTC.

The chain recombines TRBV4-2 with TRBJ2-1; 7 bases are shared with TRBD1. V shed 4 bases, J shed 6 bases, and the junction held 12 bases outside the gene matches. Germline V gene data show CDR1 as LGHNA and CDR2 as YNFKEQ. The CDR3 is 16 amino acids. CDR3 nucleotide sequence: TGTGCCAGCAGCCCACATTTGAATAACAGGGGCAATGAGCAGTTCTTC. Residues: CASSPHLNNRGNEQFF.

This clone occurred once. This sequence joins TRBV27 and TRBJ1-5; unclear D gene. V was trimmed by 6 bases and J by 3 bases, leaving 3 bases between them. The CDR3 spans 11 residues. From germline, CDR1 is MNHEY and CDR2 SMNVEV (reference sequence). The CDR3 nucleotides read TGTGCCAGCAGGGACAATCAGCCCCAGCATTTT. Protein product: CASRDNQPQHF.

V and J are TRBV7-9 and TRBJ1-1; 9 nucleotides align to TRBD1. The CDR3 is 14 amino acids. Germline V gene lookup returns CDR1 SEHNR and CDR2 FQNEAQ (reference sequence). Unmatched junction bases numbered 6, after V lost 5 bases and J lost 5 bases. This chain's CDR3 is CASSRGTGKTEAFF. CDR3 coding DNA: TGTGCCAGCAGCCGCGGGACAGGGAAGACTGAAGCTTTCTTT.

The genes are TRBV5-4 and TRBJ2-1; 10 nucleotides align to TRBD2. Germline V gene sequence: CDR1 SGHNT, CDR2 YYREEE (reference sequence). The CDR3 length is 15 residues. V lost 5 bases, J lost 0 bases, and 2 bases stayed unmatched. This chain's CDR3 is CASSQRGGSYNEQFF. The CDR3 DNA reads TGTGCCAGCAGTCAGCGGGGGGGCTCCTACAATGAGCAGTTCTTC.

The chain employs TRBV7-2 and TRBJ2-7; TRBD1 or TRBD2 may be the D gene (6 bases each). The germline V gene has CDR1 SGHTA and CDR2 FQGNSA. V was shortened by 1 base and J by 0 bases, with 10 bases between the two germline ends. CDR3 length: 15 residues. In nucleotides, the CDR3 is TGTGCCAGCAGCTTAGGGGGGGCGGACTCCTACGAGCAGTACTTC. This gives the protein CASSLGGADSYEQYF.

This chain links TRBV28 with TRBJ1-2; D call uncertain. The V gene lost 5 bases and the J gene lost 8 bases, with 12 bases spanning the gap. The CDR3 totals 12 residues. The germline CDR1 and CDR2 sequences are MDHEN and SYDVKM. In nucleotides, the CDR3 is TGTGCCAGCAGTGCCCGAGGATGGGGCTACACCTTC. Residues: CASSARGWGYTF.

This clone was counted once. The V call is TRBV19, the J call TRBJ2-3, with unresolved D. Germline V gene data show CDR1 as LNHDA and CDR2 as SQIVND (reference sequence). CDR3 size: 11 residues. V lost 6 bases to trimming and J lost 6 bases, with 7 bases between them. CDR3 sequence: CASRIGDTQYF. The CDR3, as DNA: TGTGCCAGTAGGATCGGGGATACGCAGTATTTT.

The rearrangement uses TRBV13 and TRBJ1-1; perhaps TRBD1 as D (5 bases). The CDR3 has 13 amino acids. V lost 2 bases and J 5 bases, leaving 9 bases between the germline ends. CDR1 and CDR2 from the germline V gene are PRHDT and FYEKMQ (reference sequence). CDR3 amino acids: CASSLQGMTEAFF. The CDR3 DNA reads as TGTGCCAGCAGCTTACAGGGAATGACTGAAGCTTTCTTT.

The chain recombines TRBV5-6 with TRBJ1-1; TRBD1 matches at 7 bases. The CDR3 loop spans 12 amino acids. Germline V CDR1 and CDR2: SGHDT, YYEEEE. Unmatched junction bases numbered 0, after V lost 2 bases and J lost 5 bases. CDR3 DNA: TGTGCCAGCAGCTTCAGGGGGACTGAAGCTTTCTTT. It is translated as CASSFRGTEAFF.

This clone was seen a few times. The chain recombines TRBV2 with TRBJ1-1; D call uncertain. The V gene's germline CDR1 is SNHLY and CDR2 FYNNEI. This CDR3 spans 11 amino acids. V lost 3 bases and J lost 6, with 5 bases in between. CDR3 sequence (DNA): TGTGCCAGCAGTGAGAGGTCTGAAGCTTTCTTT. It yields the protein CASSERSEAFF. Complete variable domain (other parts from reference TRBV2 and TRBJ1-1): EPEVTQTPSHQVTQMGQEVILRCVPISNHLYFYWYRQILGQKVEFLVSFYNNEISEKSEIFDDQFSVERPDGSNFTLKIRSTKLEDSAMYFCASSERSEAFFGQGTRLTVV.

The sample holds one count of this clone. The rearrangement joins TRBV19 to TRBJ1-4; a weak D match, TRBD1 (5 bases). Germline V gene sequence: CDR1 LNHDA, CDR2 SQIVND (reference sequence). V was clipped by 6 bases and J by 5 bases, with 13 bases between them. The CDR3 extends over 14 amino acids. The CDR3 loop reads CASRPTAQNEKLFF. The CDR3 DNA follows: TGTGCCAGTAGGCCGACAGCTCAGAATGAAAAACTGTTTTTT.

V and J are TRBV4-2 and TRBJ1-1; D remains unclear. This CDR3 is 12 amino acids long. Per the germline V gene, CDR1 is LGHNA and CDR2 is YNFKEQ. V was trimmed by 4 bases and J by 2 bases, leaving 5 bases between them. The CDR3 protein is CASSPTNTEAFF. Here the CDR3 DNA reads TGTGCCAGCAGCCCCACTAACACTGAAGCTTTCTTT.

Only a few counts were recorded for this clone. The CDR3 reads CASSNPGTGGRDGNTIYF. In DNA form, the CDR3 reads TGCGCCAGCAGCAACCCCGGGACAGGGGGCCGGGATGGAAACACCATATATTTT. The chain combines TRBV5-1 with TRBJ1-3; 12 positions agree with TRBD1. CDR1 is SGHRS, CDR2 YFSETQ, per germline. This CDR3 has 18 amino acids. V lost 4 bases and J lost 3; bases outside the gene matches: 11.

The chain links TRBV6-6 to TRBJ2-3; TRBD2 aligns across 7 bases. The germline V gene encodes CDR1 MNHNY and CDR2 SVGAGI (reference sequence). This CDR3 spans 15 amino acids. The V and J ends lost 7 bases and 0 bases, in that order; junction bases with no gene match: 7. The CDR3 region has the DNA TGTGCCAGCATCAGGACTAGTGGAAGCACAGATACGCAGTATTTT. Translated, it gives CASIRTSGSTDTQYF.